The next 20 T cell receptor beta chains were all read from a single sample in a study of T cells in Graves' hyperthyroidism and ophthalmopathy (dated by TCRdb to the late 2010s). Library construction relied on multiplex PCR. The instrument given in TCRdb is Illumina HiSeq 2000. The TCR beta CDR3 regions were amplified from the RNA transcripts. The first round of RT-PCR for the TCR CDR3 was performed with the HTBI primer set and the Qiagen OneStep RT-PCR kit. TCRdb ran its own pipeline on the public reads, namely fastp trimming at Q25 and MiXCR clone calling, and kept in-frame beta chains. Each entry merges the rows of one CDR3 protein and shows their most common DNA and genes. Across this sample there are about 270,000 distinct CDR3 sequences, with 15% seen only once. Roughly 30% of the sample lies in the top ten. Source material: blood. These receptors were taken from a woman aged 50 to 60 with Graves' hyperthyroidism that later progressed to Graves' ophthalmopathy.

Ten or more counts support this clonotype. The CDR3 sequence is CASSPWDKVSPLVSGANVLTF. CDR3 sequence (DNA): TGTGCCAGCAGTCCCTGGGACAAGGTTAGCCCCCTCGTCTCTGGGGCCAACGTCCTGACTTTC. The rearrangement links TRBV28 to TRBJ2-6; the D gene is possibly TRBD1 (6 bases). Trimming shortened V by 5 bases and J by 0 bases, and 26 bases separated the two germline ends. Germline CDR1 reads MDHEN; CDR2 reads SYDVKM. CDR3 length equals 21 residues.

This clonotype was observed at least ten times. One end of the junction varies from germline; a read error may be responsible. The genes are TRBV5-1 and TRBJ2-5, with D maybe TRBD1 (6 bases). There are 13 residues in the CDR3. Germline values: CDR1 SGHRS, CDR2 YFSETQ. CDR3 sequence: CASSLGGQETQYF. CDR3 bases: TGTGCCAGCAGCTTAGGGGGCCAAGAGACCCAGTACTTC.

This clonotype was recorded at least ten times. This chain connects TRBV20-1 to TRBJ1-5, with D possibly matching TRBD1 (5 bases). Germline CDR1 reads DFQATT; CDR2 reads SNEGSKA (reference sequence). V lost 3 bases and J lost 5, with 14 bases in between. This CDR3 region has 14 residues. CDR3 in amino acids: CSASNLGRDQPQHF. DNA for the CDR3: TGCAGTGCTAGTAATCTCGGCAGGGATCAGCCCCAGCATTTT.

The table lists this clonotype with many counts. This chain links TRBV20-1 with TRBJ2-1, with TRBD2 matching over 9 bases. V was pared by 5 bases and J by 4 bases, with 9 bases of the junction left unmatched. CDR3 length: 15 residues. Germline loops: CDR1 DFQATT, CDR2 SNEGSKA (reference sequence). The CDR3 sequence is CSAPLTSGIYNEQFF. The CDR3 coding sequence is TGCAGTGCTCCCCTGACTAGCGGAATTTACAATGAGCAGTTCTTC.

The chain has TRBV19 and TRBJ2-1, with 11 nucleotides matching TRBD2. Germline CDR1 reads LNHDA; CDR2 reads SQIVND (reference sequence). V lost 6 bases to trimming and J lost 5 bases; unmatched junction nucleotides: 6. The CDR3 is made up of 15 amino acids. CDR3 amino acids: CASRPTSGVHNEQFF. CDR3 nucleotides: TGTGCCAGTAGACCGACTAGCGGGGTTCACAATGAGCAGTTCTTC.

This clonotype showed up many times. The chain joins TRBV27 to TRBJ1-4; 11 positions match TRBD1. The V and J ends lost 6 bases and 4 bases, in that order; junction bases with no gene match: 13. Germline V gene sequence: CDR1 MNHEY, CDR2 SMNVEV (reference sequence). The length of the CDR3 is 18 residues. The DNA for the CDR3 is TGTGCCAGCAGCCCACTCAGAGGACAGGGGGCCGTTAATGAAAAACTGTTTTTT. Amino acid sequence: CASSPLRGQGAVNEKLFF. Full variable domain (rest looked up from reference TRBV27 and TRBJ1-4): EAQVTQNPRYLITVTGKKLTVTCSQNMNHEYMSWYRQDPGLGLRQIYYSMNVEVTDKGDVPEGYKVSRKEKRNFPLILESPSPNQTSLYFCASSPLRGQGAVNEKLFFGSGTQLSVL.

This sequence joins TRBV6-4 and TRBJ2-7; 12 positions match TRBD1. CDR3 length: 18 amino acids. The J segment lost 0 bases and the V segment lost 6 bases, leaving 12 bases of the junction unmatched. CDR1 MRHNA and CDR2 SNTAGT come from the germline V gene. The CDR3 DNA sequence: TGTGCCAGCAGGGGGGCCGGGACAGGGGGCGCCCGCTCCTACGAGCAGTACTTC. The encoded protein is CASRGAGTGGARSYEQYF.

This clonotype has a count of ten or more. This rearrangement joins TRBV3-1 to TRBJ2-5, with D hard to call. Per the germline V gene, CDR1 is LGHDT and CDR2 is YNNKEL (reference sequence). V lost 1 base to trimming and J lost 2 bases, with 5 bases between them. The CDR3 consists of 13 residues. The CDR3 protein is CASSQAFQETQYF. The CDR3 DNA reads TGTGCCAGCAGCCAAGCATTTCAAGAGACCCAGTACTTC.

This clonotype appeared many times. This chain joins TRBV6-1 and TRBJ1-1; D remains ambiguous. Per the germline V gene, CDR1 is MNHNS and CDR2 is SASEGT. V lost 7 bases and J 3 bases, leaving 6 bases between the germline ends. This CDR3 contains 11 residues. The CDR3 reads CASTQDTEAFF. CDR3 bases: TGTGCCAGCACCCAAGACACTGAAGCTTTCTTT.

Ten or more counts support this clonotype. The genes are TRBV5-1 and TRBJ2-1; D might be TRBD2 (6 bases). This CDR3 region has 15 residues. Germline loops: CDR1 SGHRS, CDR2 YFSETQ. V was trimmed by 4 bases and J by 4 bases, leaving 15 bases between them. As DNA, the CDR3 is TGCGCCAGCAGCCGGGGGACTCTAACTTACAATGAGCAGTTCTTC. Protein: CASSRGTLTYNEQFF.

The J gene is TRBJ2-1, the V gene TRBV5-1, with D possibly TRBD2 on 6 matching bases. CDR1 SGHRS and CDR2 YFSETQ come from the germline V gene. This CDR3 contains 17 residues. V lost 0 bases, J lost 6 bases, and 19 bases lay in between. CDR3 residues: CASSLAPGELRSNEQFF. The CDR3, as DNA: TGCGCCAGCAGCTTGGCCCCGGGGGAGCTGAGGAGCAATGAGCAGTTCTTC.

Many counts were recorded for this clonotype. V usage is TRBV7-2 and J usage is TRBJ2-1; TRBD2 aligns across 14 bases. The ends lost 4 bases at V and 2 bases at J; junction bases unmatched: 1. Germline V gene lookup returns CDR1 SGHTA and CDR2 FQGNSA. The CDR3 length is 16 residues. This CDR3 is CASSWTSGRTYNEQFF. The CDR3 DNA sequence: TGTGCCAGCAGCTGGACTAGCGGGAGGACCTACAATGAGCAGTTCTTC.

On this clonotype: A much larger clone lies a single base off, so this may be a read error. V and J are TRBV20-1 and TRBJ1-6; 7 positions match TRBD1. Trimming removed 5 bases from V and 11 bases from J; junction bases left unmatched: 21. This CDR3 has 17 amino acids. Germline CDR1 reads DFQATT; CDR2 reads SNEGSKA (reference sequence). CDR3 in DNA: TGCAGTGCTTGTAGCTACAGGGGTCATGCTGAGATGACACCCCTCCACTTT. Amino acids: CSACSYRGHAEMTPLHF.

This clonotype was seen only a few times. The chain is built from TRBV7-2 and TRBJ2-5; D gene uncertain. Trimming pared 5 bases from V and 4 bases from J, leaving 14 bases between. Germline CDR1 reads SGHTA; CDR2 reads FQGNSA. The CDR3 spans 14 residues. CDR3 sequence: CASSRVVSGETQYF. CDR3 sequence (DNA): TGTGCCAGCAGCAGAGTCGTGTCAGGAGAGACCCAGTACTTC.

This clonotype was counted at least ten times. The CDR3 nucleotides read TGTGCCAGCAGCTTACTGGGCCCGGGCTACGAGCAGTACTTC. This translates into CASSLLGPGYEQYF. V usage is TRBV11-2 and J usage is TRBJ2-7; no definite D call. V lost 2 bases, J lost 3 bases, and 11 bases lay in between. CDR1 and CDR2 from the germline V gene are SGHAT and FQNNGV. The CDR3 covers 14 residues.

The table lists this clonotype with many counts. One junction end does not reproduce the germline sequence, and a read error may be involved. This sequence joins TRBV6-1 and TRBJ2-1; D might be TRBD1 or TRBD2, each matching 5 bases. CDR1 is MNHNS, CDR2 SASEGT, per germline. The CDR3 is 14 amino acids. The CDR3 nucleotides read TGTGCCAGCAGCCCCGGAGGACACCATAATGGGCAGTTCTTC. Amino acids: CASSPGGHHNGQFF.

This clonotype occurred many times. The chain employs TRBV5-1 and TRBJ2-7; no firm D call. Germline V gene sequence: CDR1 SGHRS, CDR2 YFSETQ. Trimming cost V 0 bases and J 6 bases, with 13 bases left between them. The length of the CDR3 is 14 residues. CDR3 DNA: TGCGCCAGCAGCTTGGGGACGACTCTCGGCGAGCAGTACTTC. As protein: CASSLGTTLGEQYF.

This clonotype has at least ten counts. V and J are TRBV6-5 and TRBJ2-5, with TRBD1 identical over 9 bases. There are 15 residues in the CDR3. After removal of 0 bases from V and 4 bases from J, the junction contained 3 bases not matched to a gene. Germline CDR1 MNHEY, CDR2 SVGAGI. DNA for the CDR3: TGTGCCAGCAGTTACTCAAACAGGGGGCGAGAGACCCAGTACTTC. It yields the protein CASSYSNRGRETQYF.

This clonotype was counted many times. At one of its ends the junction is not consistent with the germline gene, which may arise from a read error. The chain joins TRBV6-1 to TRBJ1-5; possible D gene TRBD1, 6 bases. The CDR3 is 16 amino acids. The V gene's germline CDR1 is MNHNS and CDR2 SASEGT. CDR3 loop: CASSQASGTRNQPQHF. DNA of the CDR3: TGTGCCAGCAGTCAAGCCAGCGGGACAAGAAATCAGCCCCAGCATTTT.

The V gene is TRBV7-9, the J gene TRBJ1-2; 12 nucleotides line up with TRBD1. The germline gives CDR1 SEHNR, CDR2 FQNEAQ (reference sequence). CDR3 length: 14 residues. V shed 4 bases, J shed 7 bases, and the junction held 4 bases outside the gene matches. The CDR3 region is CASSSGTGGLGYTF. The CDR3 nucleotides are TGTGCCAGCAGCTCCGGGACAGGGGGCCTTGGCTACACCTTC. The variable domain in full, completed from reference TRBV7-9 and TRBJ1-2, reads DTGVSQNPRHKITKRGQNVTFRCDPISEHNRLYWYRQTLGQGPEFLTYFQNEAQLEKSRLLSDRFSAERPKGSFSTLEIQRTEQGDSAMYLCASSSGTGGLGYTFGSGTRLTVV.